A selection of T cell receptor beta chains follows, all from one sample in a study of CD8+ T cells in alopecia areata. Libraries were prepared by immunoSEQ multiplex PCR; TCRdb keeps only in-frame clonotypes and omits some of them. Seen here are 100,000 to 150,000 clones, 45% to 65% observed once, and the top ten hold 4.5% to 5.5%. The source material was CD4+ T cells sorted from blood, sampled at week 0. The source is a human donor with alopecia areata. Both conserved end residues are part of each CDR3. D genes are given only for firm matches. Expanded clones are given a class, and other clones once, few, many or no size at all.

D	V	J	size	DNA	CDR3
.	TRBV5-1	TRBJ1-5	.	TGCGCCAGCAGCCCCGGTCAGACGAATCAGCCCCAGCATTTT	CASSPGQTNQPQHF
.	TRBV18	TRBJ2-1	.	TGTGCCAGCTCACCTGAGCAGGGAAGCGGGCAGTTCTTC	CASSPEQGSGQFF
.	TRBV5-1	TRBJ2-5	few	TGCGCCAGCAGCTTGGACGAAGAGACCCAGTACTTC	CASSLDEETQYF
TRBD1	TRBV2	TRBJ1-2	few	TGTGCCATCCGCAGGGGGAACTATGGCTACACCTTC	CAIRRGNYGYTF
.	TRBV9	TRBJ1-2	.	TGTGCCAGCAGCGTAGCTTCAGGAGGGGCCTATGGCTACACCTTC	CASSVASGGAYGYTF
TRBD2	TRBV13	TRBJ2-3	.	TGTGCCAGCAGCCGACCGACTAGCGGGCCTTCCGATACGCAGTATTTT	CASSRPTSGPSDTQYF
.	TRBV5-4	TRBJ2-1	.	TGTGCCAGCACCCCGAGGGGAGGAGCCTACAATGAGCAGTTCTTC	CASTPRGGAYNEQFF
TRBD1	TRBV5-1	TRBJ1-2	.	TGCGCCAGCAGCTTGGATTGGGACAGGGTGTATGGCTACACCTTC	CASSLDWDRVYGYTF
.	TRBV5-1	TRBJ1-2	.	TGCGCCAGCAGACGTGAGACAGCAAATAACTATGGCTACACCTTC	CASRRETANNYGYTF
.	TRBV18	TRBJ2-3	once	TGTGCCAGCTCACCACCAAGCACAGATACGCAGTATTTT	CASSPPSTDTQYF
.	TRBV4-3	TRBJ2-7	.	TGCGCCAGCAGCCAAGATCCACAGGCCCTGGAGCAGTACTTC	CASSQDPQALEQYF
.	TRBV5-1	TRBJ1-6	.	TGCGCCAGCAGCTTGGCCGCAGGCCGGAGCACCTATAATTCACCCCTCCACTTT	CASSLAAGRSTYNSPLHF
TRBD2	TRBV4-3	TRBJ2-7	few	TGCGCCAGCAGCCAAGGCGCTGGGACTAGCGGGAGTGTGCAGTACTTC	CASSQGAGTSGSVQYF
TRBD1	TRBV7-2	TRBJ1-4	few	TGTGCCAGCAGCCCCGCAGGGGGCGGAGGTGAAAAACTGTTTTTT	CASSPAGGGGEKLFF
.	TRBV4-1	TRBJ1-2	.	TGCGCCAGCAGCCAAGTTGGGTATGGCTACACCTTC	CASSQVGYGYTF
.	TRBV7-2	TRBJ1-5	.	TGTGCCAGCAGCTTAGTGACTAGCAATCAGCCCCAGCATTTT	CASSLVTSNQPQHF
.	TRBV5-4	TRBJ2-3	.	TGTGCCAGCAGCCGAGTCACAGATACGCAGTATTTT	CASSRVTDTQYF
.	TRBV14	TRBJ1-2	.	TGTGCCAGCAGCCCGGAGGCTAACTATGGCTACACCTTC	CASSPEANYGYTF
.	TRBV9	TRBJ2-5	.	TGTGCCAGCAGCGTAGGGCAGGACACCAGCCTCCAAGAGACCCAGTACTTC	CASSVGQDTSLQETQYF
TRBD1	TRBV29-1	TRBJ1-4	.	TGCAGCGTGGACCGGGACAGCAATGAAAAACTGTTTTTT	CSVDRDSNEKLFF
.	TRBV19	TRBJ1-5	.	TGTGCCAGTCGTTATGTATTCTGGGATCAGCCCCAGCATTTT	CASRYVFWDQPQHF
TRBD1	TRBV9	TRBJ1-5	.	TGTGCCAGCAGCGTAGACCCGGACAGGGGTCAGCCCCAGCATTTT	CASSVDPDRGQPQHF
TRBD1	TRBV10-3	TRBJ1-1	.	TGTGCCATCAGTTTTTCGGACAGGGGGACTGAAGCTTTCTTT	CAISFSDRGTEAFF
.	TRBV9	TRBJ2-6	once	TGTGCCAGCAGCGTAGGGGTGTCTGGGGCCAACGTCCTGACTTTC	CASSVGVSGANVLTF
TRBD1	TRBV2	TRBJ2-7	once	TGTGCCAGCAGTGAAATCACAGGGGGCGGGAGGTACTTC	CASSEITGGGRYF
.	TRBV14	TRBJ1-2	.	TGTGCCAGCAGCCAAGAACGAAGCTCCCGGTGGTTCGGCTACACCTTC	CASSQERSSRWFGYTF
TRBD1	TRBV5-1	TRBJ2-5	.	TGCGCCAGCAGCGCACAGGGGTTAGGGGAGACCCAGTACTTC	CASSAQGLGETQYF
.	TRBV2	TRBJ2-3	.	TGTGCCAGCAGTGTATTAGGAGATACGCAGTATTTT	CASSVLGDTQYF
TRBD1	TRBV10-3	TRBJ1-1	few	TGTGCCATCAGGGGACAGGGCATAACTGAAGCTTTCTTT	CAIRGQGITEAFF
TRBD1	TRBV10-3	TRBJ2-1	.	TGTGCCATCAGTGAGTCGTCCACGGGACAGGGGAAGCAGTTCTTC	CAISESSTGQGKQFF
.	TRBV11-1	TRBJ2-5	few	TGTGCCAGCAGCTTAGCGTTCGAGCCGGGAGAGACCCAGTACTTC	CASSLAFEPGETQYF
.	TRBV27	TRBJ1-5	.	TGTGCCAGCAGTTCGGGCATAGACAGGAACAATCAGCCCCAGCATTTT	CASSSGIDRNNQPQHF
.	TRBV7-9	TRBJ2-5	.	TGTGCCAGCAGCTTAGGAAGGTCAGAGACCCAGTACTTC	CASSLGRSETQYF
.	TRBV7-2	TRBJ2-5	.	TGTGCCAGCAGCTTATTGGAGGGGGCGGAGACCCAGTACTTC	CASSLLEGAETQYF
.	TRBV12-5	TRBJ1-2	.	TGTGCTAGTGGTTTTGGGGGCCCCCGCTCTTATGGCTACACCTTC	CASGFGGPRSYGYTF
TRBD2	TRBV29-1	TRBJ2-3	.	TGCAGCGGAGCGGGGGGGCCGGGAGATACGCAGTATTTT	CSGAGGPGDTQYF
.	TRBV27	TRBJ1-2	.	TGTGCCACCATCGACCTTTCCTATGGCTACACCTTC	CATIDLSYGYTF